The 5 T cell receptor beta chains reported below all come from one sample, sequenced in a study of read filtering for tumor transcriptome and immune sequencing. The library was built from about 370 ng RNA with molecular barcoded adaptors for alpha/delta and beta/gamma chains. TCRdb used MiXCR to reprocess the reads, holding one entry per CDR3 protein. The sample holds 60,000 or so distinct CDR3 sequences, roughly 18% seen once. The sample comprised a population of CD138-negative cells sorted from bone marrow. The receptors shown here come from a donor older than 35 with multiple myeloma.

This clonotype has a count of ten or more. CDR3 bases: TGTGCCAGCAGTCCCGACAGGGTTGACACTGAAGCTTTCTTT. Protein sequence: CASSPDRVDTEAFF. The V and J genes are TRBV12-3 or TRBV12-4 and TRBJ1-1, with 7 bases lining up with TRBD1. With 5 bases clipped from V and 3 bases from J, the junction kept 6 bases outside the gene matches. The CDR3 runs to 14 residues.

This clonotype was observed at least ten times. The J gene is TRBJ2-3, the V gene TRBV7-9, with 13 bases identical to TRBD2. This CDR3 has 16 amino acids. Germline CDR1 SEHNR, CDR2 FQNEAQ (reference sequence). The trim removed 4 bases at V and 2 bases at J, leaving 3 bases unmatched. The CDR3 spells CASSSGLAGDTDTQYF. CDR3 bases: TGTGCCAGCAGCTCTGGACTAGCGGGGGACACAGATACGCAGTATTTT.

The CDR3 sequence is CASGRSLCNEQFF. The CDR3 nucleotides are TGTGCGTCAGGACGGAGTCTGTGCAATGAGCAGTTCTTC. The V call is TRBV6-5, the J call TRBJ2-1; D call uncertain. Germline lookup yields CDR1 MNHEY and CDR2 SVGAGI. The CDR3 runs to 13 residues.

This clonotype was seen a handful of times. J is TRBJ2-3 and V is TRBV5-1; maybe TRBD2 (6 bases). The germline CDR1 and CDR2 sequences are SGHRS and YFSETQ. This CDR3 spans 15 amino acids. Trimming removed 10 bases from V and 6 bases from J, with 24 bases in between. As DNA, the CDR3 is TGCGCCTCCTGGGACGCGGGGACTGCCCTCGATACGCAGTATTTT. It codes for CASWDAGTALDTQYF.

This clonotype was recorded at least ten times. CDR3 protein: CASSRGRNTEAFF. For the CDR3, the DNA is TGTGCCAGCAGCCGGGGACGGAACACTGAAGCTTTCTTT. The chain is built from TRBV7-3 and TRBJ1-1, with D possibly matching TRBD1 (5 bases). The CDR3 covers 13 residues. With 5 bases removed from V and 1 base from J, the gap between germline ends came to 8 bases. The germline V gene encodes CDR1 SGHTA and CDR2 FQGTGA.